This T cell receptor beta chain was sequenced during a study of shared clonotypes between healthy human individuals. Study summary: CD4 naive and memory got three plates each, CD8 naive two, CD8 memory one.

Turning to this clone: What it recognizes is unknown.

Whole-study results and caveats: Between a few donors, naive CD4 clonotypes were shared at a level of approximately 5%.

Trimming shortened V by 9 bases and J by 0 bases, and 10 bases separated the two germline ends. CDR1 is SEHNR and CDR2 is FQNEAQ in the germline V gene (reference sequence). The CDR3 extends over 13 amino acids. This table comes from immunoSEQ multiplex PCR, and its TCRdb copy is limited to in-frame clones, with some not included. Of 950,000 to 1,300,000 clones in the sample, under 80% are singletons; the top ten hold approximately 1.5%. Sequenced sample: memory CD4+ T cells sorted from blood. Subset noted: CD45RA-negative fraction. The sequence was collected from a man aged 18 to 35 in good health. This rearrangement joins TRBV7-9 to TRBJ2-3, with D tentatively TRBD1 (5 bases). DNA for the CDR3: TGTGCCAGTCAGGACACTAGCACAGATACGCAGTATTTT. It encodes CASQDTSTDTQYF.